This TCR beta chain was identified during a study of blood T cell repertoires in COVID-19. CDR1 and CDR2 (germline): LGHDT, YNNKEL (reference sequence). This CDR3 comprises 15 residues. With 2 bases removed from V and 6 bases from J, the gap between germline ends came to 14 bases. Original processing methods: Amplification of reference gene primers provided the estimated nucleated cell counts. The data were produced by immunoSEQ multiplex PCR, yet TCRdb's version contains in-frame clones alone and is incomplete. The V and J calls and clone size are taken from that table; D and trimming were inferred from the DNA. Among approximately 250,000 clones listed, roughly 85% were seen once.

The chain has TRBV3-1 (or the pseudogene TRBV3-2) and TRBJ1-5; D is unclear. Material for sequencing was PBMCs or T cells enriched from blood (not recorded which). The sequence was collected from a woman aged 45 to 65 with acute COVID-19. The CDR3, as DNA: TGTGCCAGCAGCCAACGGGTGCTGTACCCTCAGCCCCAGCATTTT. Amino acids: CASSQRVLYPQPQHF.